The rows below give T cell receptor beta chains drawn from one sample of a study of CD8 T cells in Susac syndrome. Each CDR3 protein is one row after TCRdb ran MiXCR on the immunoSEQ multiplex PCR reads. The sample has 150,000 to 200,000 distinct CDR3 sequences; roughly 91% are singletons. The sequenced sample consisted of CD4+ T cells from PBMCs. The receptors derive from a human donor with Susac syndrome. Both conserved end residues are part of each CDR3. The order of the fields is J gene, D gene, clone size, V gene, CDR3 DNA, CDR3 protein. A D gene is named only where the DNA matches it firmly. Rows give clone size only sometimes, using once, few, many, or a class for an expanded clone.

J gene: TRBJ2-5
D gene: NA
clone size: few
V gene: TRBV12-3/TRBV12-4
CDR3 DNA: TGTGCCAGCAGTTTACCAGGGGCGGGGGAGACCCAGTACTTC
CDR3 protein: CASSLPGAGETQYF

J gene: TRBJ2-5
D gene: TRBD2
clone size: NA
V gene: TRBV7-9
CDR3 DNA: TGTGCCAGCAGCTCCGGGGGGTACCAAGAGACCCAGTACTTC
CDR3 protein: CASSSGGYQETQYF

J gene: TRBJ2-5
D gene: NA
clone size: NA
V gene: TRBV6-5
CDR3 DNA: TGTGCCAGCAGTTACTCCAGGCAGACAATGGGAGAGACCCAGTACTTC
CDR3 protein: CASSYSRQTMGETQYF

J gene: TRBJ2-1
D gene: TRBD2
clone size: NA
V gene: TRBV2
CDR3 DNA: TGTGCCAGCAGTTCACAGCGGGAGGCGTACAATGAGCAGTTCTTC
CDR3 protein: CASSSQREAYNEQFF

J gene: TRBJ2-3
D gene: NA
clone size: NA
V gene: TRBV7-8
CDR3 DNA: TGTGCCAGCAGCTTAACGGACAGTAGCACAGATACGCAGTATTTT
CDR3 protein: CASSLTDSSTDTQYF

J gene: TRBJ2-4
D gene: TRBD1
clone size: NA
V gene: TRBV6-1
CDR3 DNA: TGTGCCAGCAGTGAAATGGTTTGGTCGGGACAGCTAGCCAAAAACATTCAGTACTTC
CDR3 protein: CASSEMVWSGQLAKNIQYF

J gene: TRBJ1-3
D gene: NA
clone size: NA
V gene: TRBV20-1
CDR3 DNA: TGCAGTGCTGCGGCAGGCGGAAACACCATATATTTT
CDR3 protein: CSAAAGGNTIYF

J gene: TRBJ2-2
D gene: TRBD2
clone size: NA
V gene: TRBV5-1
CDR3 DNA: TGCGCCAGCGGAGGGACTAGCGGTAGTACCGGGGAGCTGTTTTTT
CDR3 protein: CASGGTSGSTGELFF

J gene: TRBJ2-3
D gene: NA
clone size: NA
V gene: TRBV24-1
CDR3 DNA: TGTGCCACCAGCCCGAGCAGGGGAGGCACAGATACGCAGTATTTT
CDR3 protein: CATSPSRGGTDTQYF

J gene: TRBJ2-2
D gene: NA
clone size: NA
V gene: TRBV7-9
CDR3 DNA: TGTGCCAGCAGCAGACTCACCGGGGAGCTGTTTTTT
CDR3 protein: CASSRLTGELFF

J gene: TRBJ2-3
D gene: TRBD2
clone size: once
V gene: TRBV5-1
CDR3 DNA: TGCGCCAGCAGCTTGGCCGGGACTAGCGGGAAGGGCACAGATACGCAGTATTTT
CDR3 protein: CASSLAGTSGKGTDTQYF

J gene: TRBJ2-7
D gene: NA
clone size: NA
V gene: TRBV5-1
CDR3 DNA: TGCGCCAGCAGCTTGGATCGAGGGAACGAGCAGTACTTC
CDR3 protein: CASSLDRGNEQYF

J gene: TRBJ1-5
D gene: NA
clone size: NA
V gene: TRBV2
CDR3 DNA: TGTGCCACCGGACGTGCAAATCAGCCCCAGCATTTT
CDR3 protein: CATGRANQPQHF

J gene: TRBJ1-5
D gene: TRBD1
clone size: NA
V gene: TRBV20-1
CDR3 DNA: TGCAGTGCTTTAAGCTGGGACAGGGGAGATCAGCCCCAGCATTTT
CDR3 protein: CSALSWDRGDQPQHF

J gene: TRBJ2-7
D gene: NA
clone size: NA
V gene: TRBV6-5
CDR3 DNA: TGTGCCAGCAGTTACTCGATGGGGGGCCCCGGGACTATCCCATTCTACGAGCAGTACTTC
CDR3 protein: CASSYSMGGPGTIPFYEQYF

J gene: TRBJ2-2
D gene: NA
clone size: NA
V gene: TRBV14
CDR3 DNA: TGTGCCAGCAGCTTCTGGACTAAGACCGGGGAGCTGTTTTTT
CDR3 protein: CASSFWTKTGELFF

J gene: TRBJ2-1
D gene: NA
clone size: NA
V gene: TRBV29-1
CDR3 DNA: TGCAGCGTGGGACGGTCTACAAGCTCCTACAATGAGCAGTTCTTC
CDR3 protein: CSVGRSTSSYNEQFF

J gene: TRBJ1-1
D gene: NA
clone size: NA
V gene: TRBV18
CDR3 DNA: TGTGCCAGCTCACGACGGATGAGGGACGCTGAAGTTTTCTTT
CDR3 protein: CASSRRMRDAEVFF

J gene: TRBJ1-5
D gene: TRBD1
clone size: NA
V gene: TRBV10-3
CDR3 DNA: TGTGCCATCAGTGAGACAGGGGGCAATCAGCCCCAGCATTTT
CDR3 protein: CAISETGGNQPQHF

J gene: TRBJ1-2
D gene: NA
clone size: NA
V gene: TRBV7-8
CDR3 DNA: TGTGCCAGCAGCTCCCGGACCCCTGGCTATGGCTACACCTTC
CDR3 protein: CASSSRTPGYGYTF

J gene: TRBJ2-7
D gene: NA
clone size: NA
V gene: TRBV9
CDR3 DNA: TGTGCCAGCAGCCTCAGGGGAGGGTACGAGCAGTACTTC
CDR3 protein: CASSLRGGYEQYF

J gene: TRBJ2-3
D gene: TRBD2
clone size: NA
V gene: TRBV7-3
CDR3 DNA: TGTGCCAGCAGCTTAACGGTAGCGGGAGAAGGAGATACGCAGTATTTT
CDR3 protein: CASSLTVAGEGDTQYF

J gene: TRBJ1-2
D gene: TRBD1
clone size: NA
V gene: TRBV29-1
CDR3 DNA: TGCAGCGTTGGCCCGGGACAGGTGGCGGCCTATGGCTACACCTTC
CDR3 protein: CSVGPGQVAAYGYTF

J gene: TRBJ1-1
D gene: NA
clone size: NA
V gene: TRBV18
CDR3 DNA: TGTGCCAGCTCACCACCGGCGGAAACTGAAGCTTTCTTT
CDR3 protein: CASSPPAETEAFF

J gene: TRBJ2-3
D gene: NA
clone size: NA
V gene: TRBV5-1
CDR3 DNA: TGCGCCAGCAGCTTGGAGCGGAACACAGATACGCAGTATTTT
CDR3 protein: CASSLERNTDTQYF

J gene: TRBJ2-5
D gene: TRBD2
clone size: NA
V gene: TRBV9
CDR3 DNA: TGTGCCAGCAGCGTAGCTACGGGGGGGCGGATGGCGGGAGGAGAGACCCAGTACTTC
CDR3 protein: CASSVATGGRMAGGETQYF

J gene: TRBJ1-1
D gene: TRBD1
clone size: NA
V gene: TRBV20-1
CDR3 DNA: TGCAGTGCTGTAGGGGGCAACACTGAAGCTTTCTTT
CDR3 protein: CSAVGGNTEAFF

J gene: TRBJ1-6
D gene: NA
clone size: NA
V gene: TRBV3-1
CDR3 DNA: TGTGCCAGCAGCCAAGTCCGGGACGCTTATTCACCCCTCCACTTT
CDR3 protein: CASSQVRDAYSPLHF

J gene: TRBJ2-7
D gene: NA
clone size: NA
V gene: TRBV11-2
CDR3 DNA: TGTGCCAGCAGCCAAGGACGGATCCTACCGGACTACGAGCAGTACTTC
CDR3 protein: CASSQGRILPDYEQYF

J gene: TRBJ1-1
D gene: NA
clone size: NA
V gene: TRBV7-8
CDR3 DNA: TGTGCCAGCAGCTTATACGGGGATGTTGAAGCTTTCTTT
CDR3 protein: CASSLYGDVEAFF

J gene: TRBJ1-1
D gene: NA
clone size: NA
V gene: TRBV6-1
CDR3 DNA: TGTGCCAGCAGTGAACGGGCAGGTTACACTGAAGCTTTCTTT
CDR3 protein: CASSERAGYTEAFF

J gene: TRBJ2-3
D gene: NA
clone size: NA
V gene: TRBV28
CDR3 DNA: TGTGCCAGCATCTCCTCGGGGATAACCACAGATACGCAGTATTTT
CDR3 protein: CASISSGITTDTQYF